The 20 T cell receptor beta chains in this list originate from one sample, sequenced in a study of T cells after posttransplantation cyclophosphamide. Methotrexate plus calcineurin inhibitor accompanied controls' myeloablative marrow transplants; sampling was 1 year later. Assay: immunoSEQ multiplex PCR; the TCRdb copy retains only in-frame clones and omits some. The sample includes about 16,000 clones, 80% to 90% seen only once; the top ten take approximately 2.9%. The specimen comprised PBMCs, sampled roughly 470 days after allogeneic stem cell transplant with calcineurin inhibitor and methotrexate. These receptors were taken from a young adult male patient who received an allogeneic stem cell transplant from an unrelated donor, was CMV-positive, and had acute and chronic GVHD. T cells may partly derive from the graft donor.

The rearrangement joins TRBV5-4 to TRBJ2-3; 10 bases are shared with TRBD2. There are 15 residues in the CDR3. After removal of 4 bases from V and 5 bases from J, the junction contained 7 bases not matched to a gene. CDR1 and CDR2 from the germline V gene are SGHNT and YYREEE (reference sequence). The CDR3 DNA sequence: TGTGCCAGCAGCGGAGCGGGGGGGCTGGGAGATACGCAGTATTTT. It translates to CASSGAGGLGDTQYF.

CDR3 coding DNA: TGTGCCAGCAGCCAAGATGGGGCTGATCGCTCCTACGAGCAGTACTTC. As protein: CASSQDGADRSYEQYF. The chain combines TRBV4-2 with TRBJ2-5; a possible D gene is TRBD1 (5 bases). Matching the DNA end better, TRBJ2-7 makes the J call doubtful. Germline loops: CDR1 LGHNA, CDR2 YNFKEQ. The CDR3 runs 16 residues.

The CDR3 sequence is CASSYSWQQETQYF. The CDR3 bases are TGTGCCAGCAGTTACTCGTGGCAGCAAGAGACCCAGTACTTC. The chain links TRBV6-6 to TRBJ2-5; D call uncertain. V was clipped by 0 bases and J by 2 bases, with 7 bases between them. There are 14 residues in the CDR3. Germline CDR1 is MNHNY and CDR2 is SVGAGI (reference sequence).

The chain joins TRBV28 to TRBJ2-7; 16 nucleotides align to TRBD2. The CDR3 extends over 21 amino acids. The germline V gene encodes CDR1 MDHEN and CDR2 SYDVKM. The V and J ends lost 6 bases and 4 bases, in that order; junction bases with no gene match: 21. CDR3 residues: CASSLLSPGGTSGGGIYEQYF. DNA for the CDR3: TGTGCCAGCAGCCTCCTCTCCCCGGGCGGGACTAGCGGGGGGGGAATTTACGAGCAGTACTTC.

The CDR3 loop is CASSLGLAGGPEQFF. DNA for the CDR3: TGTGCCAGCAGCCTTGGACTAGCGGGGGGGCCGGAGCAGTTCTTC. The rearrangement joins TRBV5-6 to TRBJ2-1; 15 nucleotides line up with TRBD2. V shed 4 bases, J shed 10 bases, and the junction held 6 bases outside the gene matches. CDR3 size: 15 residues. Germline assignment: CDR1 SGHDT and CDR2 YYEEEE.

J is TRBJ2-3 and V is TRBV7-9; D call uncertain. The CDR3 is 15 residues long. Trimming removed 4 bases at V and 1 base at J, with 12 bases between. Per the germline V gene, CDR1 is SEHNR and CDR2 is FQNEAQ (reference sequence). CDR3 region: CASSSDTDGTDTQYF. The CDR3 coding sequence is TGTGCCAGCAGCTCAGACACCGACGGCACAGATACGCAGTATTTT.

This clone has more than one count but fewer than ten. V usage is TRBV4-1 and J usage is TRBJ1-3, with a possible D match to TRBD1 (6 bases). V was cut by 2 bases and J by 0 bases, with 8 bases left in between. From germline, CDR1 is MGHRA and CDR2 YSYEKL. This CDR3 has 15 amino acids. DNA for the CDR3: TGCGCCAGCAGCCAACAGGGGAGCTCTGGAAACACCATATATTTT. Protein sequence: CASSQQGSSGNTIYF.

This sequence joins TRBV30 and TRBJ1-5; tentatively, D is TRBD1 (6 bases). V lost 3 bases and J lost 3, with 18 bases in between. The V gene's germline CDR1 is GTSNPN and CDR2 SVGIG (reference sequence). The length of the CDR3 is 16 residues. CDR3 DNA sequence: TGTGCCTGGAGCCTCCAGCGGGGGGGCCACAATCAGCCCCAGCATTTT. Residues: CAWSLQRGGHNQPQHF.

V and J are TRBV9 and TRBJ2-1; 11 nucleotides align to TRBD2. Germline trimming cut 4 bases from V and 0 bases from J; bases unmatched to any gene: 9. Germline V gene sequence: CDR1 SGDLS, CDR2 YYNGEE. This CDR3 is 18 amino acids long. The CDR3 reads CASSHPPGLAASYNEQFF. The CDR3, as DNA: TGTGCCAGCAGCCATCCTCCGGGACTAGCGGCCTCCTACAATGAGCAGTTCTTC.

This clone showed up just once. The rearrangement uses TRBV29-1 and TRBJ2-7, with TRBD1 matching 9 bases. Germline CDR1 is SQVTM and CDR2 is ANQGSEA. The CDR3 is 14 amino acids. Trimming at V came to 1 base and at J to 1 base, leaving 2 bases not matched to a gene. In DNA, the CDR3 is TGCAGCGTTGAAGGCGACAGGGGGTCCTACGAGCAGTACTTC. Residues: CSVEGDRGSYEQYF.

V is TRBV19 and J is TRBJ2-1; TRBD2 matches 8 bases. CDR3 length equals 16 residues. Per the germline V gene, CDR1 is LNHDA and CDR2 is SQIVND (reference sequence). Unmatched junction bases numbered 10, after V lost 6 bases and J lost 3 bases. The DNA of the CDR3 is TGTGCCAGTAGCCCGAGGCCGGGACTAGGCTACAATGAGCAGTTCTTC. Translation gives CASSPRPGLGYNEQFF. Combining the CDR3 with reference TRBV19 and TRBJ2-1 gives the whole variable domain DGGITQSPKYLFRKEGQNVTLSCEQNLNHDAMYWYRQDPGQGLRLIYYSQIVNDFQKGDIAEGYSVSREKKESFPLTVTSAQKNPTAFYLCASSPRPGLGYNEQFFGPGTRLTVL.

In this sample, this clone turned up a few times. J is TRBJ1-1 and V is TRBV2; D gene ambiguous. The V and J ends lost 6 bases and 0 bases respectively, with 14 bases between them. Germline V gene sequence: CDR1 SNHLY, CDR2 FYNNEI. CDR3 length: 15 residues. CDR3 residues: CASSSSSGMNTEAFF. The DNA of the CDR3 is TGTGCCAGCAGCTCATCTAGCGGAATGAACACTGAAGCTTTCTTT.

The chain employs TRBV7-2 and TRBJ2-3; the match to TRBD2 covers 12 bases. CDR3 length: 19 residues. The germline gives CDR1 SGHTA, CDR2 FQGNSA. V lost 5 bases, J lost 4 bases, and 16 bases stayed unmatched. CDR3 nucleotide sequence: TGTGCCAGCAGCCACCGTGGGGGGCGCGCTAGCGGGGGGGCAGATACGCAGTATTTT. It encodes CASSHRGGRASGGADTQYF. Complete variable domain (other parts from reference TRBV7-2 and TRBJ2-3): GAGVSQSPSNKVTEKGKDVELRCDPISGHTALYWYRQSLGQGLEFLIYFQGNSAPDKSGLPSDRFSAERTGGSVSTLTIQRTQQEDSAVYLCASSHRGGRASGGADTQYFGPGTRLTVL.

V gene TRBV6-1 combines with J gene TRBJ1-1; D might be TRBD1 (6 bases). V dropped 3 bases and J dropped 1 base, with 12 bases sitting between them. Germline loops: CDR1 MNHNS, CDR2 SASEGT. CDR3 length equals 15 residues. CDR3 nucleotides: TGTGCCAGCAGTGATCTGGGGGCCTCGAACACTGAAGCTTTCTTT. Protein product: CASSDLGASNTEAFF.

The CDR3 bases are TGTGCCAGCAGCGTAGGGACAGGAGGGAACTCTGGAAACACCATATATTTT. Its translation is CASSVGTGGNSGNTIYF. The chain joins TRBV9 to TRBJ1-3, with 7 bases matching TRBD1. This CDR3 is 17 amino acids long. CDR1 SGDLS and CDR2 YYNGEE come from the germline V gene. J lost 0 bases, V lost 0 bases, and 6 bases had no gene match.

This sequence joins TRBV25-1 and TRBJ2-3, with a possible D match to TRBD2 (6 bases). The V gene's germline CDR1 is MGHDK and CDR2 SYGVNS. This CDR3 contains 16 residues. Trimming stripped 1 base from V and 2 bases from J, with 13 bases between. This CDR3 reads CASSESAGRYTDTQYF. The CDR3 DNA reads TGTGCCAGCAGTGAATCGGCGGGAAGATACACAGATACGCAGTATTTT.

This clone has just one count. The chain links TRBV29-1 to TRBJ1-3; 9 nucleotides match TRBD1. The V gene's germline CDR1 is SQVTM and CDR2 ANQGSEA. This CDR3 comprises 14 residues. J gave up 4 bases and V 7 bases, and 8 bases lay outside the gene matches. CDR3 loop: CSAGNGQGGNTIYF. In DNA, the CDR3 is TGCAGCGCAGGGAATGGACAGGGGGGAAACACCATATATTTT.

The chain uses TRBV18 and TRBJ2-5, with 7 bases aligning to TRBD2. There are 14 residues in the CDR3. V dropped 0 bases and J dropped 4; count of bases not matched to a gene: 2. Germline V gene data show CDR1 as KGHSH and CDR2 as LQKENI. The CDR3 loop is CASSPPTSRETQYF. CDR3 nucleotide sequence: TGTGCCAGCTCACCACCGACTAGCAGAGAGACCCAGTACTTC.

The chain links TRBV6-5 to TRBJ1-1; 10 bases map to TRBD1. The germline CDR1 and CDR2 sequences are MNHEY and SVGAGI. This CDR3 is built from 13 residues. Trimming cost V 9 bases and J 2 bases; bases outside gene matches: 3. The CDR3 sequence: CASRDRGNTEAFF. The CDR3 DNA follows: TGTGCCAGTAGGGACAGGGGAAACACTGAAGCTTTCTTT.

The chain is built from TRBV29-1 and TRBJ2-7; a possible D gene is TRBD2 (6 bases). Germline V gives CDR1 SQVTM, CDR2 ANQGSEA. V lost 7 bases, J lost 6 bases, and 19 bases lay in between. This CDR3 spans 13 amino acids. The CDR3 region is CSGERGWFLEQYF. CDR3 DNA sequence: TGCAGCGGAGAACGGGGGTGGTTCCTCGAGCAGTACTTC.